This TCR beta chain was sequenced for a study of T cell responses to AZD1222 COVID-19 vaccine. Study-wide points: Seropositive at baseline were only a handful of AZD1222 recipients. Regions 160-218 and 743-854 held dominance among vaccine-associated CD4 TCRs, which spanned spike.

The CDR3 runs to 13 residues. The V segment lost 7 bases and the J segment 9 bases; nucleotides outside the gene matches: 6. The germline CDR1 and CDR2 sequences are MNHEY and SMNVEV (reference sequence). To note about this clone: Its specificity is unknown.

Using immunoSEQ multiplex PCR, the repertoire was profiled, and TCRdb retains in-frame clones only, with some absent. The repertoire holds about 140,000 clones, with 80% to 95% as singletons. The chain recombines TRBV27 with TRBJ2-1; 10 nucleotides align to TRBD2. Source: peripheral blood, taken on day 0 of AZD1222 vaccination. This receptor was obtained from an adult in good health. The CDR3 DNA follows: TGTGCCAGCACCGGGACTAGCGTTATTGAGCAGTTCTTC. Its protein product is CASTGTSVIEQFF.